Below, 30 T cell receptor beta chains from the same sample are listed, as sequenced in a study of blood T cell repertoires in COVID-19. Libraries were prepared by immunoSEQ multiplex PCR; TCRdb keeps only in-frame clonotypes and omits some of them. The sample lists 380,000 or so clones; 89% were seen once. The sequenced sample consisted of peripheral blood. Receptors originate from a middle-aged man with acute or convalescent COVID-19.

The chain is built from TRBV3-1 (or the pseudogene TRBV3-2) and TRBJ1-4; D unclear. CDR3 size: 15 residues. The V and J ends lost 4 bases and 4 bases respectively, with 13 bases between them. Germline V lookup: CDR1 LGHDT, CDR2 YNNKEL (reference sequence). This CDR3 reads CASSRYDTVNEKLFF. CDR3 nucleotides: TGTGCCAGCAGCCGCTATGATACTGTTAATGAAAAACTGTTTTTT.

The chain carries TRBV4-3 and TRBJ1-2, with TRBD1 as a possible D gene (6 bases). There are 16 residues in the CDR3. CDR1 and CDR2 (germline): LGHNA, YSLEER. V shed 0 bases and J shed 2 bases, with 13 bases lying between them. Here the CDR3 reads CASSQDLQGPNYGYTF. In nucleotides, the CDR3 is TGCGCCAGCAGCCAAGATTTGCAGGGGCCCAACTATGGCTACACCTTC.

The rearrangement joins TRBV27 to TRBJ2-3; 9 nucleotides agree with TRBD2. V lost 5 bases, J lost 3 bases, and 6 bases stayed unmatched. In germline, CDR1 is MNHEY, CDR2 SMNVEV (reference sequence). This CDR3 spans 15 amino acids. The CDR3 sequence is CASSARGGETDTQYF. CDR3 DNA sequence: TGTGCCAGCAGTGCGCGCGGGGGGGAAACAGATACGCAGTATTTT.

The chain recombines TRBV5-1 with TRBJ2-5; D perhaps matches TRBD2 (5 bases). The germline gives CDR1 SGHRS, CDR2 YFSETQ. The V and J ends lost 6 bases and 5 bases respectively, with 14 bases between them. The CDR3 runs to 13 residues. This CDR3 reads CASTHPGSETQYF. The CDR3 nucleotides read TGCGCCAGCACCCATCCGGGGTCGGAGACCCAGTACTTC.

CDR3 sequence (DNA): TGTGCCAGCAGTTTTAGAAGGGGGACCCTAAACATTCAGTACTTC. This gives the protein CASSFRRGTLNIQYF. V is TRBV28 and J is TRBJ2-4; possible D gene TRBD1, 6 bases. This CDR3 is 15 amino acids long. CDR1 MDHEN and CDR2 SYDVKM come from the germline V gene. V lost 3 bases and J 6 bases, leaving 15 bases between the germline ends.

The chain recombines TRBV28 with TRBJ1-2; D is uncertain. The length of the CDR3 is 14 residues. Germline V CDR1 and CDR2: MDHEN, SYDVKM. V lost 6 bases, J lost 4 bases, and 15 bases lay in between. The CDR3 here is CASRPSPGIYGYTF. Written as DNA, the CDR3 is TGTGCCAGCAGACCGAGCCCGGGGATCTATGGCTACACCTTC.

This clone was found once. The V and J genes are TRBV11-2 and TRBJ2-5, with 7 nucleotides matching TRBD2. V shed 1 base, J shed 5 bases, and the junction held 7 bases outside the gene matches. Germline V lookup: CDR1 SGHAT, CDR2 FQNNGV. The CDR3 sequence is 15 residues long. In DNA form, the CDR3 reads TGTGCCAGCAGCTTAGTACTGGGAGGGGAGGAGACCCAGTACTTC. It specifies CASSLVLGGEETQYF.

This chain links TRBV3-1 (or the pseudogene TRBV3-2) with TRBJ2-3; 7 bases match TRBD2. Germline V CDR1 and CDR2: LGHDT, YNNKEL (reference sequence). There are 16 residues in the CDR3. J lost 2 bases, V lost 5 bases, and 10 bases had no gene match. For the CDR3, the DNA is TGTGCCAGCAGCTCGCGGAGCGGGGAAGTCACAGATACGCAGTATTTT. This encodes CASSSRSGEVTDTQYF.

The chain recombines TRBV30 with TRBJ2-6; D uncertain. Germline CDR1 GTSNPN, CDR2 SVGIG (reference sequence). The CDR3 consists of 13 residues. Between the trimmed V and J ends, which lost 5 bases and 3 bases, there was a span of 8 bases. CDR3 loop: CAWSGGGANVLTF. CDR3 DNA: TGTGCCTGGTCCGGTGGTGGGGCCAACGTCCTGACTTTC.

The genes are TRBV9 and TRBJ1-3; unclear D gene. The CDR3 has 15 residues. Trimming removed 4 bases at V and 4 bases at J, with 15 bases between. CDR1 is SGDLS and CDR2 is YYNGEE in the germline V gene. This CDR3 is CASSPTPRGGNTIYF. CDR3 DNA: TGTGCCAGCAGCCCGACCCCTCGCGGCGGAAACACCATATATTTT. Variable domain in full (rest from reference TRBV9 and TRBJ1-3): DSGVTQTPKHLITATGQRVTLRCSPRSGDLSVYWYQQSLDQGLQFLIQYYNGEERAKGNILERFSAQQFPDLHSELNLSSLELGDSALYFCASSPTPRGGNTIYFGEGSWLTVV.

The rearrangement uses TRBV3-1 (or the pseudogene TRBV3-2) and TRBJ1-6; 7 bases match TRBD1. The CDR3 covers 14 residues. Unmatched junction bases numbered 3, after V lost 1 base and J lost 9 bases. The germline gives CDR1 LGHDT, CDR2 YNNKEL (reference sequence). The CDR3 DNA is TGTGCCAGCAGCCAAGGACAGGGCTCTTCACCCCTCCACTTT. This codes for CASSQGQGSSPLHF.

CDR3 in DNA: TGTGCCAGCAGTTCCCCACAAACAGGGGCACAAGAGACCCAGTACTTC. Translated: CASSSPQTGAQETQYF. The chain combines TRBV6-5 with TRBJ2-5, with TRBD1 identical over 7 bases. The CDR3 is 16 residues long. Germline CDR1 is MNHEY and CDR2 is SVGAGI. The J segment lost 2 bases and the V segment lost 4 bases, leaving 10 bases of the junction unmatched.

The sample holds a few counts of this clone. CDR3: CASSLFSGSPLHF. Written as DNA, the CDR3 is TGTGCCAGCAGTTTATTCAGCGGGTCACCCCTCCACTTT. The gene calls are TRBV28 and TRBJ1-6; D is uncertain. The CDR3 contains 13 residues. V lost 1 base, J lost 10 bases, and 8 bases lay in between. Germline V gives CDR1 MDHEN, CDR2 SYDVKM.

The chain employs TRBV29-1 and TRBJ2-3; 11 bases map to TRBD1. This CDR3 region has 14 residues. The junction had 3 bases not matched to a gene; V was cut back by 3 bases and J by 4 bases. Germline V gives CDR1 SQVTM, CDR2 ANQGSEA. The CDR3 loop reads CSVDGGQGADTQYF. The CDR3 region has the DNA TGCAGCGTTGACGGGGGACAGGGGGCAGATACGCAGTATTTT.

The chain links TRBV6-1 to TRBJ2-2; 9 nucleotides match TRBD1. Germline CDR1 and CDR2: MNHNS and SASEGT. Losses at the gene ends were 3 bases for V and 1 base for J; bases not matched to a gene: 3. The CDR3 is 16 residues long. CDR3 in DNA: TGTGCCAGCAGTGATTCGGGACAGGGGAACACCGGGGAGCTGTTTTTT. As protein: CASSDSGQGNTGELFF.

The gene calls are TRBV11-3 and TRBJ2-1; TRBD2 agrees at 7 bases. This CDR3 comprises 14 residues. Germline trimming cut 4 bases from V and 6 bases from J; bases unmatched to any gene: 6. Germline V gene data show CDR1 as SGHNT and CDR2 as YENEEA. The CDR3 region is CASSSGTKRNEQFF. CDR3 nucleotides: TGTGCCAGCAGCTCAGGGACTAAGCGCAATGAGCAGTTCTTC.

The J gene is TRBJ2-7, the V gene TRBV2, with 8 nucleotides matching TRBD2. V gave up 6 bases and J gave up 6 bases; unmatched junction bases: 10. Germline assignment: CDR1 SNHLY and CDR2 FYNNEI. The CDR3 sequence is 14 residues long. In DNA, the CDR3 is TGTGCCAGCAGGTGGAAGCGGGAGTTGGCCGAGCAGTACTTC. Protein: CASRWKRELAEQYF.

This clone has only one observation. The CDR3 bases are TGTGCCAGCAGCTTAACGGGGGGTCTCCCCGGGGAGCTGTTTTTT. Encoded protein: CASSLTGGLPGELFF. The rearrangement joins TRBV7-3 to TRBJ2-2, with D perhaps matching TRBD2 (6 bases). V was trimmed by 0 bases and J by 6 bases, leaving 11 bases between them. CDR3 length: 15 amino acids. Germline assignment: CDR1 SGHTA and CDR2 FQGTGA.

V usage is TRBV2 and J usage is TRBJ2-7; TRBD1 agrees at 7 bases. The length of the CDR3 is 15 residues. Germline loops: CDR1 SNHLY, CDR2 FYNNEI. Trimming cost V 3 bases and J 3 bases; bases outside gene matches: 8. Here the CDR3 reads CASSELRGRYYEQYF. The DNA for the CDR3 is TGTGCCAGCAGTGAGTTAAGGGGGCGTTACTACGAGCAGTACTTC.

The V and J genes are TRBV14 and TRBJ1-6, with TRBD1 matching over 7 bases. J was trimmed by 4 bases and V by 5 bases; bases with no gene match: 5. Germline CDR1 is SGHDN and CDR2 is FVKESK. The CDR3 runs to 15 residues. The CDR3 protein is CASSDRDSYNSPLHF. CDR3 DNA: TGTGCCAGCAGCGACCGGGACAGTTATAATTCACCCCTCCACTTT.

The chain uses TRBV12-3 or TRBV12-4 and TRBJ1-2; no clear D gene. V lost 1 base and J 4 bases, leaving 7 bases between the germline ends. This CDR3 contains 13 residues. The CDR3 DNA reads TGTGCCAGCAGTTTAGGGCGGTTCTATGGCTACACCTTC. It encodes CASSLGRFYGYTF.

The chain employs TRBV6-1 and TRBJ1-2; D is possibly TRBD1 (6 bases). The CDR3 spans 15 residues. CDR1 and CDR2 (germline): MNHNS, SASEGT. Trimming pared 2 bases from V and 4 bases from J, leaving 14 bases between. The CDR3 loop reads CASSESEGGSYGYTF. DNA for the CDR3: TGTGCCAGCAGTGAATCCGAAGGGGGATCCTATGGCTACACCTTC.

The chain combines TRBV28 with TRBJ2-7; possible D gene TRBD2, 6 bases. Germline CDR1 and CDR2: MDHEN and SYDVKM. CDR3 length: 10 residues. The CDR3 sequence: CPLAPDEQYF. The CDR3 DNA reads TGTCCCCTAGCGCCGGACGAGCAGTACTTC.

V usage is TRBV6-5 and J usage is TRBJ2-7, with TRBD2 identical over 10 bases. The CDR3 is 15 residues long. Germline values: CDR1 MNHEY, CDR2 SVGAGI. V shed 6 bases, J shed 0 bases, and the junction held 5 bases outside the gene matches. CDR3 residues: CASSKRTSGSYEQYF. CDR3 in DNA: TGTGCCAGCAGCAAGAGGACTAGCGGCTCCTACGAGCAGTACTTC.

This clone was detected once. The genes are TRBV9 and TRBJ1-6; a possible D gene is TRBD1 (6 bases). CDR3 length equals 17 residues. V lost 0 bases, J lost 3 bases, and 13 bases lay in between. Per the germline V gene, CDR1 is SGDLS and CDR2 is YYNGEE. The CDR3, as DNA: TGTGCCAGCAGCGTAGGGCCAGGGGTGATCTATAATTCACCCCTCCACTTT. Translation: CASSVGPGVIYNSPLHF.

The chain has TRBV5-5 and TRBJ1-5, with D unclear. Trimming stripped 1 base from V and 0 bases from J, with 8 bases between. The CDR3 is 15 residues long. Germline lookup yields CDR1 SGHKS and CDR2 YYEKEE (reference sequence). The CDR3 nucleotides are TGTGCCAGCAGCTTGTTGGGCACTAGCAATCAGCCCCAGCATTTT. This translates into CASSLLGTSNQPQHF.

The rearrangement uses TRBV3-1 (or the pseudogene TRBV3-2) and TRBJ1-5, with TRBD1 as a possible D gene (5 bases). Trimming removed 4 bases at V and 4 bases at J, with 11 bases between. The CDR3 contains 14 residues. Looked up from germline, CDR1 is LGHDT and CDR2 is YNNKEL (reference sequence). DNA for the CDR3: TGTGCCAGCAGCCGAGGGACTCATAATCAGCCCCAGCATTTT. Translating it yields CASSRGTHNQPQHF.

The chain links TRBV18 to TRBJ1-4; the D gene is possibly TRBD1 (6 bases). The CDR3 loop spans 15 amino acids. V lost 1 base and J lost 7, with 13 bases in between. The germline CDR1 and CDR2 sequences are KGHSH and LQKENI. The CDR3 loop is CASSPREGVGEKLFF. The CDR3 coding sequence is TGTGCCAGCTCACCACGTGAGGGGGTCGGTGAAAAACTGTTTTTT.

V is TRBV12-3 or TRBV12-4 and J is TRBJ2-2; 8 bases agree with TRBD1. V lost 7 bases to trimming and J lost 4 bases; unmatched junction nucleotides: 2. This CDR3 has 13 residues. The CDR3 protein is CASTDRGTGELFF. As DNA, the CDR3 is TGTGCCAGCACCGACAGGGGCACCGGGGAGCTGTTTTTT.

V and J are TRBV3-1 (or the pseudogene TRBV3-2) and TRBJ2-2; weak D call: TRBD2 (6 bases). The CDR3 consists of 15 residues. Germline CDR1 reads LGHDT; CDR2 reads YNNKEL (reference sequence). V shed 2 bases and J shed 4 bases, with 11 bases lying between them. The CDR3 protein is CASSQRSGRTGELFF. CDR3 DNA sequence: TGTGCCAGCAGCCAAAGGAGCGGGCGCACCGGGGAGCTGTTTTTT.